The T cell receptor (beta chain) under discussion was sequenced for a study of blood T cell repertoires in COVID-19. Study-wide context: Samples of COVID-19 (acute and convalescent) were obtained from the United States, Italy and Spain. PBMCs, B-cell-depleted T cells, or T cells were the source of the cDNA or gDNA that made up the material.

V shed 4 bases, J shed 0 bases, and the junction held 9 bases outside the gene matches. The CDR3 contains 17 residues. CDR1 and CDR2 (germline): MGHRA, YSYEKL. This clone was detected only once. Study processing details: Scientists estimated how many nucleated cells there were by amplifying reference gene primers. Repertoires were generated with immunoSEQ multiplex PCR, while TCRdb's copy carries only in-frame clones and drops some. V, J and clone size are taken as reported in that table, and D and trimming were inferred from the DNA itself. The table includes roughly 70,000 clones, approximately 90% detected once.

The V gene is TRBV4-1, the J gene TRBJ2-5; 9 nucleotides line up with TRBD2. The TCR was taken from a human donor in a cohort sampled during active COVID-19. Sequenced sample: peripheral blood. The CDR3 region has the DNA TGCGCCAGCAGCCGGCAGGCTAGCGGGGAGTACCAAGAGACCCAGTACTTC. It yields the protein CASSRQASGEYQETQYF.